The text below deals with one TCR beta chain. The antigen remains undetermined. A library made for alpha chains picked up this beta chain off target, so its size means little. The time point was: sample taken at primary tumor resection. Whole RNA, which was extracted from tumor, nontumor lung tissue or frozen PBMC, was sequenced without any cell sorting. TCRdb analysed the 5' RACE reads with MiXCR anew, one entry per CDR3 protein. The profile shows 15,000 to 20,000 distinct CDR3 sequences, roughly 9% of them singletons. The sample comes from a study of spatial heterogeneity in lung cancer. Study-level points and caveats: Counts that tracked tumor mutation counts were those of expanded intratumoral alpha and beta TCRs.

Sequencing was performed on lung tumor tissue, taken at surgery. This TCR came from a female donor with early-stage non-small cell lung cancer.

CDR3 DNA: TGTGCCAGCAGTTCCCCGGGACCGATGAGTATCATGAACACTGAAGCTTTCTTT. It codes for CASSSPGPMSIMNTEAFF. V and J are TRBV27 and TRBJ1-1, with D possibly being TRBD1 (5 bases). With 4 bases removed from V and 0 bases from J, the gap between germline ends came to 21 bases. The germline CDR1 and CDR2 sequences are MNHEY and SMNVEV (reference sequence). There are 18 residues in the CDR3.